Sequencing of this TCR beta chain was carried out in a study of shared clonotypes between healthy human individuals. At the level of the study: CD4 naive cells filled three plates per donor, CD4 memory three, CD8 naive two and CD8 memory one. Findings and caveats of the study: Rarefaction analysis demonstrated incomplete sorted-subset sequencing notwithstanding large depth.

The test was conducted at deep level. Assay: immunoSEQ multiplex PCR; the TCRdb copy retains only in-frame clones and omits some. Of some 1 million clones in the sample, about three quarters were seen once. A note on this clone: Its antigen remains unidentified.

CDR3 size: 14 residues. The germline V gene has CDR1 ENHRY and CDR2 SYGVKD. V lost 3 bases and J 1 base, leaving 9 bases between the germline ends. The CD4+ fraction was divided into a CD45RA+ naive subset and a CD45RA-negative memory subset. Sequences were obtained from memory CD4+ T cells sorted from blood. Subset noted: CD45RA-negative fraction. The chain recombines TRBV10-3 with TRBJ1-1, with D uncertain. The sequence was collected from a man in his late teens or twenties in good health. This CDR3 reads CAISEGVRNTEAFF. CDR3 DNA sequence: TGTGCCATCAGTGAAGGAGTCAGGAACACTGAAGCTTTCTTT.